This record concerns one T cell receptor (beta chain) sequence. This sample is drawn from a study of patients and donors after allogeneic stem cell transplantation. This CDR3 is built from 14 residues. Deletions cut 2 bases from V and 4 bases from J, with 12 bases between. Germline CDR1 GTSNPN, CDR2 SVGIG (reference sequence). TCRdb reprocessed the RT-PCR reads via MiXCR and lists one record per CDR3 protein. The sample records roughly 230,000 distinct CDR3 sequences, less than 15% being singletons. This sequence joins TRBV30 and TRBJ1-5; D is undetermined. The sample taken for sequencing was blood, either unsorted or a sorted T cell fraction (not recorded which). This receptor was taken from a human donor who was either an allogeneic HSCT recipient or a stem cell or donor lymphocyte infusion donor (not recorded which). It is not recorded whose cells these are; they may come from a transplant donor. CDR3 DNA: TGTGCCTGGAGTCCACCCGGAGGGAATCAGCCCCAGCATTTT. Protein sequence: CAWSPPGGNQPQHF.